This T cell receptor beta chain was profiled in a study of T cells in Graves' hyperthyroidism and ophthalmopathy. Whole-study findings and limits: Median prediction lead before ophthalmopathy onset was 6.5 months with the model.

This CDR3 is 18 amino acids long. The germline CDR1 and CDR2 sequences are MNHNS and SASEGT. Trimming shortened V by 5 bases and J by 0 bases, and 20 bases separated the two germline ends. This clonotype was seen ten or more times. Its antigen remains unknown. Calling Graves' hyperthyroidism stable meant ophthalmopathy did not progress within 18 months. PBMCs stemmed from 8.5 to 10 ml fresh peripheral blood. It was RNA transcripts that yielded the amplified TCR beta CDR3 regions. HTBI primers drove first-round RT-PCR of the TCR CDR3. A single record per CDR3 protein comes from TCRdb applying MiXCR to the multiplex PCR reads. The data show hundreds of thousands of distinct CDR3 sequences, over 10% seen once.

The sample consisted of blood. The chain is built from TRBV6-1 and TRBJ1-5; D is unresolved. This sequence was found in a woman between 18 and 29 years old with Graves' hyperthyroidism. Here the CDR3 DNA reads TGTGCCAGCAGTACCCGGAGTGAGGGCCGATATAGCAATCAGCCCCAGCATTTT. Translated: CASSTRSEGRYSNQPQHF.